Listed here are 30 T cell receptor beta chains from one sample, sequenced in a study of shared clonotypes between healthy human individuals. Using immunoSEQ multiplex PCR, the repertoire was profiled, and TCRdb retains in-frame clones only, with some absent. The sample holds about 2 million clones; over 85% are singletons and the top ten take roughly 1.2%. CD45RO-negative cells were positively selected for CCR7, leaving out terminally differentiated effector memory CD45RA+ cells. Sequenced input: naive CD8+ T cells sorted from blood. Receptors were obtained from a young man in good health.

The chain couples TRBV7-9 to TRBJ2-2, with 10 bases that match TRBD2. V was pared by 4 bases and J by 1 base, with 3 bases of the junction left unmatched. The CDR3 covers 16 residues. Germline CDR1 SEHNR, CDR2 FQNEAQ (reference sequence). The CDR3 bases are TGTGCCAGCAGCTCCGGACTAGCGGAGAACACCGGGGAGCTGTTTTTT. Translated: CASSSGLAENTGELFF. Together with reference TRBV7-9 and TRBJ2-2, the CDR3 gives the full variable domain: DTGVSQNPRHKITKRGQNVTFRCDPISEHNRLYWYRQTLGQGPEFLTYFQNEAQLEKSRLLSDRFSAERPKGSFSTLEIQRTEQGDSAMYLCASSSGLAENTGELFFGEGSRLTVL.

The genes are TRBV30 and TRBJ1-3; unclear D gene. V lost 1 base to trimming and J lost 6 bases, with 7 bases between them. CDR1 is GTSNPN, CDR2 SVGIG, per germline (reference sequence). The CDR3 has 12 residues. The CDR3 region is CAWSDNVNTIYF. The CDR3 nucleotides are TGTGCCTGGAGTGACAACGTAAACACCATATATTTT.

This rearrangement joins TRBV9 to TRBJ2-5; D call uncertain. Germline CDR1 and CDR2: SGDLS and YYNGEE. The CDR3 totals 14 residues. V shed 7 bases and J shed 1 base, with 14 bases lying between them. The CDR3 loop reads CASGVFASQETQYF. The CDR3 bases are TGTGCCAGCGGGGTGTTTGCCAGCCAAGAGACCCAGTACTTC.

The chain couples TRBV4-1 to TRBJ2-2, with D possibly matching TRBD2 (6 bases). Germline lookup yields CDR1 MGHRA and CDR2 YSYEKL. V dropped 3 bases and J dropped 7 bases, with 18 bases sitting between them. This CDR3 is 16 amino acids long. CDR3 in amino acids: CASSHVDYLGGGELFF. The CDR3, as DNA: TGCGCCAGCAGCCACGTGGACTACCTTGGTGGCGGGGAGCTGTTTTTT.

V gene TRBV7-2 combines with J gene TRBJ2-1; D is possibly TRBD2 (6 bases). V gave up 1 base and J gave up 5 bases, with 12 bases separating them. The germline V gene encodes CDR1 SGHTA and CDR2 FQGNSA. CDR3 length equals 15 residues. The CDR3 protein is CASSLVAGNHNEQFF. CDR3 nucleotides: TGTGCCAGCAGCTTAGTGGCGGGAAACCACAATGAGCAGTTCTTC.

This clone is a singleton in its sample. The V call is TRBV9, the J call TRBJ2-7, with 7 bases lining up with TRBD1. Germline V CDR1 and CDR2: SGDLS, YYNGEE. The CDR3 extends over 16 amino acids. V shed 0 bases, J shed 2 bases, and the junction held 8 bases outside the gene matches. The CDR3 loop reads CASSVEWDSGAYEQYF. CDR3 bases: TGTGCCAGCAGCGTAGAATGGGACAGCGGCGCCTACGAGCAGTACTTC.

Of note for this clone: Different DNA sequences within this sample yield the same CDR3. The chain has TRBV4-3 and TRBJ1-4; unclear D gene. The CDR3 contains 15 residues. The germline V gene encodes CDR1 LGHNA and CDR2 YSLEER. V lost 4 bases and J 3 bases, leaving 12 bases between the germline ends. The DNA for the CDR3 is TGCGCCAGCAGCCGATTAACCGGGGCTAATGAAAAACTGTTTTTT. Translated: CASSRLTGANEKLFF.

The chain has TRBV4-1 and TRBJ1-1, with a possible D match to TRBD1 (5 bases). CDR3 length equals 14 residues. Looked up from germline, CDR1 is MGHRA and CDR2 is YSYEKL. Trimming took off 0 bases at V and 5 bases at J, with 10 bases between the two ends. The CDR3 nucleotides read TGCGCCAGCAGCCAAGATGCAGGGAGTACTGAAGCTTTCTTT. Translating gives CASSQDAGSTEAFF.

The chain recombines TRBV13 with TRBJ2-7; 13 bases fit TRBD2. Germline assignment: CDR1 PRHDT and CDR2 FYEKMQ (reference sequence). There are 17 residues in the CDR3. The junction had 8 bases not matched to a gene; V was cut back by 5 bases and J by 1 base. The CDR3: CASSLTSGGAGSYEQYF. CDR3 nucleotides: TGTGCCAGCAGCCTTACTAGCGGGGGGGCTGGTTCCTACGAGCAGTACTTC.

The genes are TRBV27 and TRBJ1-6; 7 bases agree with TRBD1. After removal of 1 base from V and 10 bases from J, the junction contained 10 bases not matched to a gene. The CDR3 loop spans 16 amino acids. The germline CDR1 and CDR2 sequences are MNHEY and SMNVEV (reference sequence). CDR3 residues: CASSLWGTGVESPLHF. DNA for the CDR3: TGTGCCAGCAGTTTATGGGGAACAGGGGTGGAATCACCCCTCCACTTT.

The rearrangement uses TRBV4-1 and TRBJ1-5; 9 bases line up with TRBD1. Trimming removed 5 bases from V and 4 bases from J; junction bases left unmatched: 6. Germline CDR1 reads MGHRA; CDR2 reads YSYEKL. The CDR3 totals 15 residues. The CDR3 DNA sequence: TGCGCCAGCAGCGACGGGACAGGGCCAAATCAGCCCCAGCATTTT. Translation: CASSDGTGPNQPQHF.

The chain employs TRBV27 and TRBJ2-3; no clear D. Per germline, CDR1 MNHEY and CDR2 SMNVEV (reference sequence). CDR3 size: 14 residues. V was clipped by 5 bases and J by 0 bases, with 9 bases between them. CDR3 amino acids: CASSTQASTDTQYF. Here the CDR3 DNA reads TGTGCCAGCAGTACCCAGGCTAGCACAGATACGCAGTATTTT.

Concerning this clone itself: Sequence at one end of the junction differs from germline and may be a read error. At the DNA level, this CDR3 is encoded by other sequences in the same sample as well. The chain couples TRBV7-7 to TRBJ2-5; D is ambiguous. The CDR3 spans 13 residues. Germline CDR1 is SSHAT and CDR2 is FNYEAQ (reference sequence). This CDR3 is CASSLDGEETQYF. The CDR3 coding sequence is TGTGCTAGCAGCCTGGACGGTGAAGAGACCCAGTACTTC. Looking up the rest from reference TRBV7-7 and TRBJ2-5 gives the full variable domain: GAGVSQSPRYKVTKRGQDVTLRCDPISSHATLYWYQQALGQGPEFLTYFNYEAQPDKSGLPSDRFSAERPEGSISTLTIQRTEQRDSAMYRCASSLDGEETQYFGPGTRLLVL.

The chain is built from TRBV5-6 and TRBJ2-7; D is perhaps TRBD2 (6 bases). This CDR3 is 13 amino acids long. Germline CDR1 SGHDT, CDR2 YYEEEE. Trimming took off 8 bases at V and 1 base at J, with 13 bases between the two ends. The CDR3 reads CASGRLVSYEQYF. In DNA, the CDR3 is TGTGCCAGTGGGAGGCTTGTTTCCTACGAGCAGTACTTC.

The chain carries TRBV27 and TRBJ2-5; 9 bases are shared with TRBD2. This CDR3 region has 16 residues. CDR1 and CDR2 from the germline V gene are MNHEY and SMNVEV (reference sequence). Trimming at V came to 4 bases and at J to 3 bases, leaving 9 bases not matched to a gene. CDR3 in DNA: TGTGCCAGCAGTTCTTCCGGGACTAGCTATAAAGAGACCCAGTACTTC. Its translation is CASSSSGTSYKETQYF.

This clone was seen a few times. This chain connects TRBV7-9 to TRBJ1-2; 10 bases map to TRBD1. Germline-derived CDR1 and CDR2 are SEHNR and FQNEAQ (reference sequence). The CDR3 loop spans 14 amino acids. The junction had 4 bases not matched to a gene; V was cut back by 3 bases and J by 6 bases. For the CDR3, the DNA is TGTGCCAGCAGCTTGCCCGACAGGGGGCATGGCTACACCTTC. Amino acid sequence: CASSLPDRGHGYTF. The whole variable domain, filled in from reference TRBV7-9 and TRBJ1-2, reads DTGVSQNPRHKITKRGQNVTFRCDPISEHNRLYWYRQTLGQGPEFLTYFQNEAQLEKSRLLSDRFSAERPKGSFSTLEIQRTEQGDSAMYLCASSLPDRGHGYTFGSGTRLTVV.

The chain uses TRBV7-9 and TRBJ2-7, with 7 positions matching TRBD1. The V and J ends lost 4 bases and 3 bases, in that order; junction bases with no gene match: 6. The CDR3 has 14 amino acids. Looked up from germline, CDR1 is SEHNR and CDR2 is FQNEAQ (reference sequence). The CDR3, as DNA: TGTGCCAGCAGCTCCGGGACAGAAATCTACGAGCAGTACTTC. It translates to CASSSGTEIYEQYF.

The rearrangement uses TRBV27 and TRBJ1-4; possibly TRBD1 for D (5 bases). The ends were cut back, 5 bases at V and 0 bases at J, with 7 bases in the middle. Germline V gives CDR1 MNHEY, CDR2 SMNVEV (reference sequence). The CDR3 is 14 amino acids. CDR3 amino acids: CASSDRTTNEKLFF. CDR3 sequence (DNA): TGTGCCAGCAGTGACAGAACAACTAATGAAAAACTGTTTTTT. Full variable domain (missing parts from reference TRBV27 and TRBJ1-4): EAQVTQNPRYLITVTGKKLTVTCSQNMNHEYMSWYRQDPGLGLRQIYYSMNVEVTDKGDVPEGYKVSRKEKRNFPLILESPSPNQTSLYFCASSDRTTNEKLFFGSGTQLSVL.

The genes are TRBV6-1 and TRBJ2-7, with D perhaps TRBD2 (6 bases). Germline CDR1 MNHNS, CDR2 SASEGT. Trimming left V 9 bases short and J 0 bases short, with 12 bases between. This CDR3 spans 13 amino acids. The DNA of the CDR3 is TGTGCCAGTTGGGACTTCTACTCCTACGAGCAGTACTTC. Translation: CASWDFYSYEQYF.

This chain uses TRBV4-1 with TRBJ1-1; D remains ambiguous. Trimming took 0 bases from V and 5 from J, leaving 13 bases between them. This CDR3 contains 15 residues. The V gene's germline CDR1 is MGHRA and CDR2 YSYEKL. This CDR3 is CASSQDTAVGTEAFF. The CDR3 DNA reads as TGCGCCAGCAGCCAAGATACCGCCGTGGGGACTGAAGCTTTCTTT.

The chain uses TRBV7-9 and TRBJ2-3; perhaps TRBD2 as D (5 bases). Per the germline V gene, CDR1 is SEHNR and CDR2 is FQNEAQ (reference sequence). Between the trimmed V and J ends, which lost 0 bases and 7 bases, there was a span of 8 bases. The CDR3 sequence is 13 residues long. The CDR3 reads CASSLAPGNTQYF. The CDR3, as DNA: TGTGCCAGCAGCTTAGCGCCGGGGAATACGCAGTATTTT.

The count of this clone is one. The V gene is TRBV4-2, the J gene TRBJ2-1, with D hard to call. CDR1 is LGHNA and CDR2 is YNFKEQ in the germline V gene. The V and J ends lost 0 bases and 4 bases respectively, with 13 bases between them. This CDR3 region has 16 residues. The CDR3 region is CASSQEVGAGYNEQFF. In nucleotides, the CDR3 is TGTGCCAGCAGCCAAGAAGTCGGCGCCGGGTACAATGAGCAGTTCTTC.

CDR3 sequence reads: CASWGQGLDEQYF. The CDR3 DNA sequence: TGTGCCAGCTGGGGGCAGGGACTCGACGAGCAGTACTTC. V gene TRBV7-9 combines with J gene TRBJ2-7, with D perhaps given as TRBD1 or TRBD2 (6 bases each). V shed 8 bases and J shed 5 bases, with 16 bases lying between them. The CDR3 consists of 13 residues. Germline V gene lookup returns CDR1 SEHNR and CDR2 FQNEAQ (reference sequence).

V is TRBV30 and J is TRBJ1-1, with D uncertain. CDR1 is GTSNPN, CDR2 SVGIG, per germline (reference sequence). This CDR3 contains 14 residues. Trimming took 3 bases from V and 1 from J, leaving 12 bases between them. CDR3 sequence reads: CAWRPNLPNTEAFF. CDR3 DNA sequence: TGTGCCTGGAGGCCTAATCTCCCGAACACTGAAGCTTTCTTT.

To note about this clone: This specimen includes other DNA sequences encoding the same CDR3. The V gene is TRBV28, the J gene TRBJ2-5, with 9 bases fitting TRBD2. The CDR3 runs 14 residues. Germline assignment: CDR1 MDHEN and CDR2 SYDVKM. The ends lost 2 bases at V and 5 bases at J; junction bases unmatched: 3. The CDR3 bases are TGTGCCAGCAGTTTAGCGGGGGGGCCGGAGACCCAGTACTTC. Translated: CASSLAGGPETQYF.

The chain couples TRBV2 to TRBJ2-4; a possible D gene is TRBD1 (6 bases). Trimming stripped 10 bases from V and 3 bases from J, with 13 bases between. CDR1 and CDR2 (germline): SNHLY, FYNNEI. The CDR3 has 13 residues. Written as DNA, the CDR3 is TGTGCCATCCTGGACAGCTTCAAAAACATTCAGTACTTC. Amino acid sequence: CAILDSFKNIQYF.

The V gene is TRBV4-3, the J gene TRBJ2-3; D ambiguous. Trimming removed 2 bases from V and 1 base from J, with 7 bases in between. From germline, CDR1 is LGHNA and CDR2 YSLEER. The CDR3 contains 14 residues. The CDR3 protein is CASSQYMGTDTQYF. Written as DNA, the CDR3 is TGCGCCAGCAGCCAATACATGGGCACAGATACGCAGTATTTT.

This clone was counted a single time. The same CDR3 is also encoded by other DNA sequences in this sample. The rearrangement uses TRBV30 and TRBJ2-5; 8 bases map to TRBD2. Trimming took 0 bases from V and 3 from J; bases not matched to a gene: 3. This CDR3 spans 14 amino acids. The V gene's germline CDR1 is GTSNPN and CDR2 SVGIG (reference sequence). CDR3 region: CAWSVGSGEETQYF. As DNA, the CDR3 is TGTGCCTGGAGTGTAGGTAGCGGGGAAGAGACCCAGTACTTC. Full variable domain (outside the CDR3, taken from reference TRBV30 and TRBJ2-5): SQTIHQWPATLVQPVGSPLSLECTVEGTSNPNLYWYRQAAGRGLQLLFYSVGIGQISSEVPQNLSASRPQDRQFILSSKKLLLSDSGFYLCAWSVGSGEETQYFGPGTRLLVL.

The chain uses TRBV14 and TRBJ2-7; 9 bases agree with TRBD1. With V trimmed by 9 bases and J by 1 base, 7 bases remained unmatched. Germline CDR1 reads SGHDN; CDR2 reads FVKESK. This CDR3 comprises 14 residues. CDR3 coding DNA: TGTGCCAGACACCGGGACAGGGCTTCCTACGAGCAGTACTTC. Translating gives CARHRDRASYEQYF.

This clone showed up just a few times. J is TRBJ1-1 and V is TRBV6-1, with a weak D call TRBD1 (5 bases). The CDR3 is 16 residues long. V was cut by 4 bases and J by 3 bases, with 18 bases left in between. From germline, CDR1 is MNHNS and CDR2 SASEGT. The CDR3 DNA reads as TGTGCCAGCAGTGTGGTGGGGGTAGGGGCGTACACTGAAGCTTTCTTT. This translates into CASSVVGVGAYTEAFF.